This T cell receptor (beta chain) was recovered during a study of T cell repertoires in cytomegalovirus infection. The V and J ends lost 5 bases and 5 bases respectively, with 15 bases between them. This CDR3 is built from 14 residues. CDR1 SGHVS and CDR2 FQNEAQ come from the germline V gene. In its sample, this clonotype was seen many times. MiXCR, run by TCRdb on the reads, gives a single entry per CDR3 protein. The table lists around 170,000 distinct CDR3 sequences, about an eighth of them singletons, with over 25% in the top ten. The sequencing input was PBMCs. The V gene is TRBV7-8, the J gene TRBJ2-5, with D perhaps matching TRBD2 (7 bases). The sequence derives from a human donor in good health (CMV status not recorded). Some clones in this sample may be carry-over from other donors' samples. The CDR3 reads CASSGGGLVETQYF. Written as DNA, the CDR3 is TGTGCCAGCAGCGGCGGGGGCCTAGTGGAGACCCAGTACTTC.